This T cell receptor (beta chain) derives from a study of T cell responses to AZD1222 COVID-19 vaccine (dated by TCRdb to the early 2020s). As for the study more broadly: AZD1222 recipients with second doses at about 4 weeks or about 12 weeks were pooled, because spike-specific TCR depth and breadth did not differ between schedules. TCR sequencing covered about 230 trial participants: nearly 210 given two doses of AZD1222 and around 25 given two doses of MenACWY control vaccine. Trial participants were enrolled into age subgroups of 18-55, 56-69 and 70-plus years, which contained approximately 150, 30 and 60 TCR-sequenced participants, respectively.

General conclusions and limits of the study: No day 14 peak-response samples were available, so repertoires were characterized only after the peak T cell response. After two AZD1222 doses, spike-specific TCR breadth and depth were significantly higher than at day 0 and than in MenACWY recipients. The whole spike protein was spanned by vaccine-associated CD4 TCRs, and dominant responses were seen in regions 160-218 and 743-854. In the small 56-69-year group, the increase in depth fell short of significance, most likely because of low power. Nearly half of unique spike-specific TCRs reportedly recognized epitopes outside regions mutated in the B.1.351 and B.1.1.7 variants. Only five or six AZD1222 recipients were SARS-CoV-2 seropositive at baseline, limiting conclusions about previously exposed vaccinees. Participants were mostly white British, with more females than males. The authors suggested clonal diversity may have been underestimated.

The CDR3 regions of human TCRbeta chains were analyzed by immunosequencing. The authors' analysis ran thus. Repertoire TCRs were matched against a reference library of SARS-CoV-2-specific TCRs generated with the MIRA antigen-specificity platform. Breadth was defined as the fraction of unique TCRs that were SARS-CoV-2-associated, and depth was defined as the fraction of total T cells that were SARS-CoV-2-associated. Using the MIRA data, every spike-specific TCR was mapped to the spike region that the TCR reacted to and assigned to either a CD4 or a CD8 class. Log10-transformed breadth and depth values were compared by one-way ANOVA with Sidak's multiple comparisons tests. TCRdb stores this immuneACCESS table with in-frame sequences only. Part of the clones is absent; in the studies checked, under half of the shortfall reflects unresolved V genes, and no reason is known for the rest. The D gene and trimming were derived from the DNA, and the V and J assignments and clone size from that table. The sample table contains 140,000 to 150,000 clones; only one count was recorded for 85% to 95% of them. The top ten clonotypes cover roughly 2% of the sample.

Comment on this clone: Which antigen it targets is not known. No base quality information exists; no much larger clone differs at one position.

The CDR3 holds 13 amino acids from the cysteine to the phenylalanine. Of all the DNA, just the CDR3 is kept, 39 bases in frame from base 1. Looking up the germline V gene (reference sequence) yields CDR1 LNHDA and CDR2 SQIVND. V gives up 3 bases and J gives up 1 base, and the segment between their germline ends measures 6 bases. The intended sense of this specimen's time point label: baseline before first vaccination. Samples from vaccinated people were obtained from the UK trials COV001 and COV002, which included a single-blind randomized controlled phase 2/3 trial of AZD1222 (ChAdOx1 nCoV-19) in healthy adults. Trial participant PBMC samples were collected at day 0 and day 28 after the second dose for TCRbeta chain sequencing.

The sequence is built from TRBV19 and TRBJ2-5; too little of a D gene remains to name it. The sequences come from peripheral blood, collected on day 0 of AZD1222 vaccination. The source is an adult in good health. This receptor carries the CDR3 CASSIHSQETQYF. The sequenced DNA is TGTGCCAGTAGTATTCACAGCCAAGAGACCCAGTACTTC.